This TCR beta chain was obtained from a study of CD4 T cells in relation to SARS-CoV-2 and coronaviruses. Study in general: PBMCs were cultured with antigen for roughly 11 days before TCR beta sequencing.

Data came from immunoSEQ multiplex PCR; TCRdb stores just in-frame clones and leaves some out. The table records around 23,000 clones, about three quarters of them present only once. A word on this clone: Antigen unknown.

The V gene's germline CDR1 is SGHRS and CDR2 YFSETQ. This CDR3 spans 17 amino acids. Losses at the gene ends were 4 bases for V and 3 bases for J; bases not matched to a gene: 10. The unexposed donors gave CD4+ T cells in about 2011-2018, prior to COVID-19. After about ten days of culture, CD4+ T cells were isolated. As cell numbers allowed, unexposed-donor CD4+ T cells faced SARS-CoV-2 S/N and four cold-coronavirus spikes. Sequencing input: CD4+ T cells from PBMCs, cultured in vitro. The sequence came from a human donor in good health. The rearrangement links TRBV5-1 to TRBJ2-1; 10 nucleotides line up with TRBD2. The CDR3 protein is CASSPHRSSGGYNEQFF. The CDR3 DNA follows: TGCGCCAGCAGCCCGCACAGATCTAGCGGGGGCTACAATGAGCAGTTCTTC.